This T cell receptor beta chain was identified in a study of blood T cell repertoires in COVID-19. Clones were sequenced by immunoSEQ multiplex PCR, and TCRdb holds only the in-frame ones, with some missing. The sample consists of more than 300,000 clones, 80% to 90% of them appearing once. The germline V gene encodes CDR1 PRHDT and CDR2 FYEKMQ (reference sequence). The CDR3 covers 14 residues. V lost 3 bases and J lost 8; bases outside the gene matches: 6. Specimen: PBMCs or T cells enriched from blood (not recorded which). The chain uses TRBV13 and TRBJ2-1, with 8 nucleotides matching TRBD2. This sequence was found in a man between 25 and 39 years old who had recovered from COVID-19. DNA of the CDR3: TGTGCCAGCAGCTTTAACGGGAGGGCCCATGAGCAGTTCTTC. Encoded protein: CASSFNGRAHEQFF. The full variable domain, rest sourced from reference TRBV13 and TRBJ2-1, is AAGVIQSPRHLIKEKRETATLKCYPIPRHDTVYWYQQGPGQDPQFLISFYEKMQSDKGSIPDRFSAQQFSDYHSELNMSSLELGDSALYFCASSFNGRAHEQFFGPGTRLTVL.